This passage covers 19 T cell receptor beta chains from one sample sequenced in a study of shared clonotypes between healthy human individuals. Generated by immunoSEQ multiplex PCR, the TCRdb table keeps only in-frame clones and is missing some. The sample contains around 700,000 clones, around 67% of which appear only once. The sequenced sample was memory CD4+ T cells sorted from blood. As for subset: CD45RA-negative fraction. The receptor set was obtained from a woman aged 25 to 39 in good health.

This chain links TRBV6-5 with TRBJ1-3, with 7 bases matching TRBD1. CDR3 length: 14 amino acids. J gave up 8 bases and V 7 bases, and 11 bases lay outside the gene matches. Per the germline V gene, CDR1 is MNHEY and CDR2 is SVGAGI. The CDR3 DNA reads TGTGCCAGCAAATCGGCAGGGGGTGGGGACACCATATATTTT. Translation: CASKSAGGGDTIYF.

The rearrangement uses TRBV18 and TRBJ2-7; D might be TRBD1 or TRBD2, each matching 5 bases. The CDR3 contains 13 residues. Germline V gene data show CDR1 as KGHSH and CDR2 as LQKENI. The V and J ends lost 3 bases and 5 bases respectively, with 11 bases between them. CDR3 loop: CASSPLGRNEQYF. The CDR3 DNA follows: TGTGCCAGCTCACCCCTGGGACGGAACGAGCAGTACTTC.

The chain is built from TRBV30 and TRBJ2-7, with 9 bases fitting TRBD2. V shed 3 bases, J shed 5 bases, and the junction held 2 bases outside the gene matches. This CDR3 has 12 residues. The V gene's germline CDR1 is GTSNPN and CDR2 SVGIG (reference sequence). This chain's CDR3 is CAWRGGRDEQYF. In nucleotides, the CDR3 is TGTGCCTGGAGGGGCGGGAGGGACGAGCAGTACTTC.

CDR3 sequence reads: CASRTGGSGANVLTF. The CDR3 DNA reads as TGTGCCAGTAGGACAGGGGGCTCTGGGGCCAACGTCCTGACTTTC. The chain links TRBV19 to TRBJ2-6; 9 bases align to TRBD1. Germline-derived CDR1 and CDR2 are LNHDA and SQIVND (reference sequence). V dropped 6 bases and J dropped 0; count of bases not matched to a gene: 0. The CDR3 spans 15 residues.

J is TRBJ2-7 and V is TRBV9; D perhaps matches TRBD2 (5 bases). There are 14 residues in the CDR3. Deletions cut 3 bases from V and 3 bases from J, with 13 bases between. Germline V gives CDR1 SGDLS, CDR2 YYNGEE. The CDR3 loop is CASSASGTSYEQYF. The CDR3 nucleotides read TGTGCCAGCAGCGCTTCGGGAACCAGCTACGAGCAGTACTTC.

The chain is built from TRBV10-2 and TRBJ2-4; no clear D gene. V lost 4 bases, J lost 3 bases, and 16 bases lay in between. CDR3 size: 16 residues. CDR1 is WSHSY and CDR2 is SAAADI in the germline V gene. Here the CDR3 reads CASSGAVRVGKNIQYF. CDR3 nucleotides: TGCGCCAGCAGTGGCGCGGTCCGAGTTGGCAAAAACATTCAGTACTTC.

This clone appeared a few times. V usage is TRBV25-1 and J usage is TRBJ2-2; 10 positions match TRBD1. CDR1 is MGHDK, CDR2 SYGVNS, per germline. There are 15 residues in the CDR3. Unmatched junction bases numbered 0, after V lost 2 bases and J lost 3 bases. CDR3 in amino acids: CASSEGQGDTGELFF. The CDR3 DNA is TGTGCCAGCAGTGAAGGACAGGGGGACACCGGGGAGCTGTTTTTT.

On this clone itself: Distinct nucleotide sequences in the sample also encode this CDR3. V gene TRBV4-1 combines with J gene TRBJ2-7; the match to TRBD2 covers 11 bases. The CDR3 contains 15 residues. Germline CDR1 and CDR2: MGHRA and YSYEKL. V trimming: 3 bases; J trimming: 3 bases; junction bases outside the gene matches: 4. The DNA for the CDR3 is TGCGCCAGCAGCCAGGCTGGGACTAGCGGCTACGAGCAGTACTTC. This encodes CASSQAGTSGYEQYF.

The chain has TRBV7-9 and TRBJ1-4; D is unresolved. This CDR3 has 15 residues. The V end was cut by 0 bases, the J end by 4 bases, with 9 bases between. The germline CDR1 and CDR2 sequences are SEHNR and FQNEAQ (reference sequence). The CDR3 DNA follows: TGTGCCAGCAGCTTAGCGAGGCAGAATAATGAAAAACTGTTTTTT. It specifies CASSLARQNNEKLFF. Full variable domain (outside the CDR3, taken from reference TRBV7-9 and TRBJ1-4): DTGVSQNPRHKITKRGQNVTFRCDPISEHNRLYWYRQTLGQGPEFLTYFQNEAQLEKSRLLSDRFSAERPKGSFSTLEIQRTEQGDSAMYLCASSLARQNNEKLFFGSGTQLSVL.

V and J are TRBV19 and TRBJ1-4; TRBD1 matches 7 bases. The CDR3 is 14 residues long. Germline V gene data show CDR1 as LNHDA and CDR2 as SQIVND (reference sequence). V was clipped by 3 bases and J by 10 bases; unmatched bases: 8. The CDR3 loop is CASSIRDSLPKLFF. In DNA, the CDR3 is TGTGCCAGTAGTATCCGGGACAGCCTCCCAAAACTGTTTTTT.

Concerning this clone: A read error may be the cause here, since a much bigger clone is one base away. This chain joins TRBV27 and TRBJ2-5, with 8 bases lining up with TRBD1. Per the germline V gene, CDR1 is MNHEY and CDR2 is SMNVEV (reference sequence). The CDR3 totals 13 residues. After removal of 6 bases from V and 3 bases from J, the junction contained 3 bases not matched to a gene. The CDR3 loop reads CASSGQGKETQYF. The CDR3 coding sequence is TGTGCCAGCAGCGGACAGGGTAAAGAGACCCAGTACTTC.

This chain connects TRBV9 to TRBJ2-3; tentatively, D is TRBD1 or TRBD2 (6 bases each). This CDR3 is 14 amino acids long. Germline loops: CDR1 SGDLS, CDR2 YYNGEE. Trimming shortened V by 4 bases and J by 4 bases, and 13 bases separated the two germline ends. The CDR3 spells CASSHRGQADTQYF. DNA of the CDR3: TGTGCCAGCAGCCACCGGGGGCAGGCAGATACGCAGTATTTT.

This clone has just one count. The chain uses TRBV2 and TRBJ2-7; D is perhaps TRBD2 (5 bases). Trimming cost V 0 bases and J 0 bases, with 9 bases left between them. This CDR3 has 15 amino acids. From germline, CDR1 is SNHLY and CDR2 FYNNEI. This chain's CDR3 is CASSEAAGLSYEQYF. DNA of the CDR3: TGTGCCAGCAGTGAAGCGGCGGGTCTCTCCTACGAGCAGTACTTC.

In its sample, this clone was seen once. CDR3 DNA: TGTGCCAGCAGGAGGGCTAGCGGGAGATACGAGCAGTACTTC. This gives the protein CASRRASGRYEQYF. This sequence joins TRBV6-5 and TRBJ2-7; TRBD2 agrees at 10 bases. CDR1 and CDR2 from the germline V gene are MNHEY and SVGAGI. The trim removed 6 bases at V and 4 bases at J, leaving 6 bases unmatched. There are 14 residues in the CDR3.

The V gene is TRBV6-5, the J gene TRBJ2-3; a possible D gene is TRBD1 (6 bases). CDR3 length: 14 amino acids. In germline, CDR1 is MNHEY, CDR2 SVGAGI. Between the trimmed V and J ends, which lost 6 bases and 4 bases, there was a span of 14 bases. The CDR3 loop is CASSRGQFPDTQYF. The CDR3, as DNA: TGTGCCAGCAGCCGCGGACAGTTCCCAGATACGCAGTATTTT.

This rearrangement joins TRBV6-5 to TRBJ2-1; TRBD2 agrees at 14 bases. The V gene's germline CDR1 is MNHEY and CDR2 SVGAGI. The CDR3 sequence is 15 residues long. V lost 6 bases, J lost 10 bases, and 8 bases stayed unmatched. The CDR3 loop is CASRPGTSGSSEQFF. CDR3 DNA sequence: TGTGCCAGCAGGCCCGGGACTAGCGGGAGTTCGGAGCAGTTCTTC.

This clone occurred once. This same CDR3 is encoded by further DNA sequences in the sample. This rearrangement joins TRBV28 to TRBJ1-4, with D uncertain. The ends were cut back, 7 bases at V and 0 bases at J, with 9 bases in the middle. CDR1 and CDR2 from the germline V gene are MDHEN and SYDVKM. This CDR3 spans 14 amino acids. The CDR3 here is CASTRGSTNEKLFF. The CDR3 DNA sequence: TGTGCCAGCACCCGTGGCTCAACTAATGAAAAACTGTTTTTT.

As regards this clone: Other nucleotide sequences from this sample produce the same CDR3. The CDR3 here is CASSYGTGGQPQHF. CDR3 sequence (DNA): TGCGCCAGCAGCTATGGGACAGGGGGTCAGCCCCAGCATTTT. This rearrangement joins TRBV5-1 to TRBJ1-5, with 11 positions matching TRBD1. This CDR3 is built from 14 residues. The germline V gene encodes CDR1 SGHRS and CDR2 YFSETQ. Germline trimming cut 3 bases from V and 6 bases from J; bases unmatched to any gene: 2. Using reference TRBV5-1 and TRBJ1-5 for the parts outside the CDR3, the full variable domain is KAGVTQTPRYLIKTRGQQVTLSCSPISGHRSVSWYQQTPGQGLQFLFEYFSETQRNKGNFPGRFSGRQFSNSRSEMNVSTLELGDSALYLCASSYGTGGQPQHFGDGTRLSIL.

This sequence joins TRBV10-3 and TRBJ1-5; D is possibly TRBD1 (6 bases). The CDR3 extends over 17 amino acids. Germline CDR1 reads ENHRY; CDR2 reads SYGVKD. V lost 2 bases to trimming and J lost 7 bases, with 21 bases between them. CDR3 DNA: TGTGCCATCAGTGAGAGTCGACAGGCCCTGTCGGGGCAGCCCCAGCATTTT. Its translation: CAISESRQALSGQPQHF.